These 12 T cell receptor beta chains were all obtained from the same sample, sequenced in a study of molecular identifiers for immune sequencing clone quantification. TCRdb redid the calling of the PCR reads with MiXCR, one entry per CDR3 protein. The table has approximately 590,000 distinct CDR3 sequences, roughly 25% seen once. The specimen sequenced was naive CD8+ T cells from blood, with Jurkat cell RNA spiked in. Subset meaning: FACS-sorted CD8+CD4-CCR7+CD45RA+ naive T cells. The receptors originated from a human donor in good health. Some libraries in this study had Jurkat cell RNA spiked in.

This clonotype occurred a few times. One junction end disagrees with the germline gene, perhaps due to a read error. The genes are TRBV7-9 and TRBJ2-7; tentatively, D is TRBD1 (6 bases). The CDR3 contains 12 residues. CDR1 is SEHNR, CDR2 FQNEAQ, per germline (reference sequence). The CDR3 sequence: CASSFQGNEQCF. CDR3 DNA: TGTGCCAGCAGCTTTCAGGGGAACGAGCAGTGCTTC.

The rearrangement links TRBV7-2 to TRBJ2-7, with D maybe TRBD2 (5 bases). CDR1 and CDR2 (germline): SGHTA, FQGNSA. CDR3 length: 14 residues. Trimming removed 6 bases from V and 0 bases from J, with 12 bases in between. In nucleotides, the CDR3 is TGTGCCAGCAGTTGGGCGGGCCCCTCCTACGAGCAGTACTTC. Its translation is CASSWAGPSYEQYF. Full variable domain (rest looked up from reference TRBV7-2 and TRBJ2-7): GAGVSQSPSNKVTEKGKDVELRCDPISGHTALYWYRQSLGQGLEFLIYFQGNSAPDKSGLPSDRFSAERTGGSVSTLTIQRTQQEDSAVYLCASSWAGPSYEQYFGPGTRLTVT.

Comment on this clonotype: A much larger clone sits a single nucleotide away, making a read error possible. The chain joins TRBV6-5 to TRBJ2-3; the D is unclear. The germline CDR1 and CDR2 sequences are MNHEY and SVGAGI. The CDR3 is 14 residues long. The CDR3 DNA reads as TGTCCCAAACCCGCTGATCCTAGCACAGATACGCAGTATTTT. Encoded protein: CPKPADPSTDTQYF.

This clonotype was counted many times. The genes are TRBV5-6 and TRBJ2-3, with a possible D match to TRBD2 (6 bases). The CDR3 is 17 residues long. CDR1 is SGHDT, CDR2 YYEEEE, per germline. V lost 4 bases and J 3 bases, leaving 21 bases between the germline ends. The CDR3 DNA is TGTGCCAGCAGCACGTCGGCGACGGGAGTAGATACAGATACGCAGTATTTT. Protein: CASSTSATGVDTDTQYF.

To note about this clonotype: Since a much larger clone is just one base distant, this may be a read error. Since no conserved phenylalanine or tryptophan closes the CDR3, a read error is the likely cause. The chain employs TRBV6-2 or TRBV6-3 and TRBJ1-5; D uncertain. This CDR3 has 12 residues. V was shortened by 6 bases and J by 3 bases, with 6 bases between the two germline ends. Per the germline V gene, CDR1 is MNHEY and CDR2 is SVGEGT. The CDR3, as DNA: TGTGCCAGCAGACGCCCCAATCAGCCCCAGCATTCT. Translation gives CASRRPNQPQHS.

The chain has TRBV12-3 or TRBV12-4 and TRBJ2-5; maybe TRBD1 (6 bases). CDR3 length equals 14 residues. V lost 7 bases and J lost 0, with 12 bases in between. The CDR3 protein is CASKETGHQETQYF. In nucleotides, the CDR3 is TGTGCCAGCAAAGAGACAGGACACCAAGAGACCCAGTACTTC.

As for this clonotype: It may be a read error: a sequence one base away is much more abundant. The CDR3 region has the DNA TGTGCCAGCAGGCATTGGGAGATGGTGGGTGAAGCTTTATTT. Its translation is CASRHWEMVGEALF. V usage is TRBV27 and J usage is TRBJ1-1; the D is unclear. Germline CDR1 and CDR2: MNHEY and SMNVEV (reference sequence). This CDR3 comprises 14 residues.

In this sample, this clonotype turned up a few times. The chain has TRBV24-1 and TRBJ2-1, with D perhaps TRBD2 (5 bases). There are 22 residues in the CDR3. CDR1 is KGHDR and CDR2 is SFDVKD in the germline V gene. Trimming shortened V by 3 bases and J by 0 bases, and 29 bases separated the two germline ends. CDR3 loop: CATSDSQRLSLLGVRSYNEQFF. CDR3 in DNA: TGTGCCACCAGTGATAGCCAACGTCTCAGCCTCCTCGGGGTGCGCTCCTACAATGAGCAGTTCTTC.

As concerns this clonotype: This may come from a read error, since a much larger clone is one base off. Because it lacks the conserved phenylalanine or tryptophan at the end, this CDR3 is likely a read error. The chain combines TRBV6-2 or TRBV6-3 with TRBJ2-1; D is unclear. V lost 7 bases to trimming and J lost 3 bases, with 4 bases between them. This CDR3 comprises 11 residues. Germline assignment: CDR1 MNHEY and CDR2 SVGEGT. CDR3 region: CASNLYNEQFY. CDR3 coding DNA: TGTGCCAGCAACCTCTACAATGAGCAGTTCTAC.

A note on this clonotype: This could be a read error, since a much larger clone is one nucleotide away. V and J are TRBV5-3 and TRBJ2-7; D is ambiguous. TRBV5-3 qualifies as an ORF whose function is uncertain. This CDR3 is 12 amino acids long. The CDR3 DNA reads TGTGCCAGCAGCCCCCACAGTGGCGAGCAGTGCTTC. It translates to CASSPHSGEQCF.

The chain links TRBV19 to TRBJ2-3, with D perhaps matching TRBD2 (6 bases). The ends were cut back, 4 bases at V and 0 bases at J, with 8 bases in the middle. This CDR3 is built from 14 residues. Per germline, CDR1 LNHDA and CDR2 SQIVND (reference sequence). The CDR3 sequence is CASSNGGSTDTQYF. The CDR3 nucleotides read TGTGCCAGTAGTAACGGGGGAAGCACAGATACGCAGTATTTT.

The J gene is TRBJ2-5, the V gene TRBV7-2; possibly TRBD1 for D (6 bases). CDR1 and CDR2 (germline): SGHTA, FQGNSA. Trimming removed 1 base at V and 5 bases at J, with 17 bases between. The CDR3 spans 16 residues. The CDR3 spells CASSLGVGPGVETQYF. DNA of the CDR3: TGTGCCAGCAGCTTAGGAGTCGGACCAGGGGTGGAGACCCAGTACTTC.